The present T cell receptor beta chain was sequenced within a study of OX40 agonist ivuxolimab in advanced cancers. Study information: As their treatment, patients were administered ivuxolimab, an agonistic anti-OX40 (CD134) antibody. Participants averaged roughly 57 years of age (range about 23 to 80) and were 82.7% male. Study-wide findings and caveats: Clonal expansion in partial responders at 0.1-3.0 mg/kg ranked among the lowest. Relative to CD4+, CD8+ T cells held more expanded clones on average.

Data came from immunoSEQ multiplex PCR; TCRdb stores just in-frame clones and leaves some out. The sample records 70,000 or so clones, roughly nine tenths being singletons. Of note for this clone: Its antigen is unidentified.

The germline V gene encodes CDR1 MNHEY and CDR2 SVGAGI. This CDR3 is 14 amino acids long. V lost 5 bases and J lost 9, with 19 bases in between. V gene TRBV6-5 combines with J gene TRBJ2-5, with D unclear. Specimen: CD4+ or CD8+ T cells sorted from blood, collected in a trial of the OX40 agonist ivuxolimab. The sequence derives from an adult with an advanced solid tumor such as melanoma, head and neck, liver or kidney cancer. CDR3 sequence: CASSTRVLRVPQYF. For the CDR3, the DNA is TGTGCCAGCAGTACCCGGGTCCTAAGGGTCCCCCAGTACTTC.